This T cell receptor beta chain was captured by sequencing in a study of CD8 T cells in ankylosing spondylitis. Overall study results and limits: What seemed typical of ankylosing spondylitis blood was a TCR beta motif built from about 8 highly homologous variants. Reports of some motif variants in reactive arthritis synovial fluid and blood predate this one. As reported, disease-linked clones showed significant enrichment in matched ankylosing spondylitis synovial fluid.

As to this clonotype: The target antigen is unknown.

5'-RACE, quantitative and with molecular barcodes, yielded the TCR beta libraries. TCRdb reprocessed the 5' RACE reads via MiXCR and lists one record per CDR3 protein. The table records under 450,000 distinct CDR3 sequences, approximately 17% of them present only once. This CDR3 has 11 amino acids. Germline-derived CDR1 and CDR2 are DFQATT and SNEGSKA (reference sequence). Sample: blood, either unsorted or a sorted T cell fraction (not recorded which). This chain joins TRBV20-1 and TRBJ2-7; 8 bases map to TRBD1. This receptor was identified in a male donor with ankylosing spondylitis. The CDR3 here is CSSGGADEQYF. The CDR3 bases are TGCAGCTCAGGGGGCGCGGACGAGCAGTACTTC.